These T cell receptor beta chains were read from a single sample in a study of cytomegalovirus exposure and HLA in healthy donors. Clones were sequenced by immunoSEQ multiplex PCR, and TCRdb holds only the in-frame ones, with some missing. The sample shows about 210,000 clones, approximately 81% of them seen only once. Sample: PBMCs. The receptors here all came from a man under 40 in good health and CMV-seronegative. Both conserved end residues are part of each CDR3. Fields, in order: D gene, V gene, J gene, clone size, CDR3 DNA, CDR3 protein. The D gene is left open where the match is weak. Size is stated for part of the rows, as once, few or many counts, or as a class when the clone is expanded.

d_gene: TRBD1; v_gene: TRBV7-8; j_gene: TRBJ1-2; abundance: -; CDR3nt: TGTGCCAGCAGCAAGACAGGGGGGGGCGGCTACACCTTC; CDR3aa: CASSKTGGGGYTF
d_gene: TRBD2; v_gene: TRBV7-9; j_gene: TRBJ2-1; abundance: few; CDR3nt: TGTGCCAGCAGCTGGCCGGGACTAGGAAACAATGAGCAGTTCTTC; CDR3aa: CASSWPGLGNNEQFF
d_gene: -; v_gene: TRBV5-4; j_gene: TRBJ1-6; abundance: -; CDR3nt: TGTGCCAGCAGCTTGGCTGGGAGGAATTCACCCCTCCACTTT; CDR3aa: CASSLAGRNSPLHF
d_gene: -; v_gene: TRBV27; j_gene: TRBJ1-1; abundance: -; CDR3nt: TGTGCCAGCAGTTTATTTCCAGGGATCACTGAAGCTTTCTTT; CDR3aa: CASSLFPGITEAFF
d_gene: TRBD1; v_gene: TRBV13; j_gene: TRBJ1-1; abundance: -; CDR3nt: TGTGCCAGCAGCTTCCGGACAGGGAAGAACACTGAAGCTTTCTTT; CDR3aa: CASSFRTGKNTEAFF
d_gene: -; v_gene: TRBV5-1; j_gene: TRBJ2-1; abundance: -; CDR3nt: TGCGCCAGCAACTTCCTCGTGTTAGCCTACAATGAGCAGTTCTTC; CDR3aa: CASNFLVLAYNEQFF
d_gene: -; v_gene: TRBV7-3; j_gene: TRBJ2-3; abundance: -; CDR3nt: TGTGCCAGCAGCTCACTGGGACTCTACACAGATACGCAGTATTTT; CDR3aa: CASSSLGLYTDTQYF
d_gene: TRBD1; v_gene: TRBV11-3; j_gene: TRBJ2-1; abundance: -; CDR3nt: TGTGCCAGCAGCCCCGGTGAGGGGGCACATGAGCAGTTCTTC; CDR3aa: CASSPGEGAHEQFF
d_gene: TRBD1; v_gene: TRBV28; j_gene: TRBJ1-5; abundance: -; CDR3nt: TGTGCCAGCCTGGACAGGGGGACTCATCAGCCCCAGCATTTT; CDR3aa: CASLDRGTHQPQHF
d_gene: TRBD2; v_gene: TRBV28; j_gene: TRBJ2-2; abundance: -; CDR3nt: TGTGCCAGCAGTGCCCGGACTAGCGGGGTTAGCGGGGAGCTGTTTTTT; CDR3aa: CASSARTSGVSGELFF
d_gene: -; v_gene: TRBV7-6; j_gene: TRBJ2-3; abundance: -; CDR3nt: TGTGCCAGCAGCTTAGTAGCCGGACAAAGAGTAGATACGCAGTATTTT; CDR3aa: CASSLVAGQRVDTQYF
d_gene: TRBD2; v_gene: TRBV14; j_gene: TRBJ2-1; abundance: -; CDR3nt: TGTGCCAGCACTCGTGCGGGGGGAATCTCCTACAATGAGCAGTTCTTC; CDR3aa: CASTRAGGISYNEQFF
d_gene: -; v_gene: TRBV6-5; j_gene: TRBJ2-7; abundance: -; CDR3nt: TGTGCCACCGACCAGGTCGAGCAGTACTTC; CDR3aa: CATDQVEQYF
d_gene: TRBD1; v_gene: TRBV5-1; j_gene: TRBJ2-7; abundance: once; CDR3nt: TGCGCCAGCAGCTTGGGACAGGGTCCCTACGAGCAGTACTTC; CDR3aa: CASSLGQGPYEQYF
d_gene: -; v_gene: TRBV6-5; j_gene: TRBJ1-2; abundance: few; CDR3nt: TGTGCCAGCAGTTCCGATCAGGGCTGGGGCTACACCTTC; CDR3aa: CASSSDQGWGYTF
d_gene: -; v_gene: TRBV5-6; j_gene: TRBJ2-3; abundance: -; CDR3nt: TGTGCCAGCAGCTTCATGGATACGCAGTATTTT; CDR3aa: CASSFMDTQYF
d_gene: TRBD1; v_gene: TRBV29-1; j_gene: TRBJ2-1; abundance: -; CDR3nt: TGCAGCGTTGCGGGGACAGGGGTCTACAATGAGCAGTTCTTC; CDR3aa: CSVAGTGVYNEQFF
d_gene: -; v_gene: TRBV19; j_gene: TRBJ2-2; abundance: -; CDR3nt: TGTGCCAGTAGTATGGGGATGGAGGGGGCAAGAACCGGGGAGCTGTTTTTT; CDR3aa: CASSMGMEGARTGELFF
d_gene: -; v_gene: TRBV9; j_gene: TRBJ1-1; abundance: -; CDR3nt: TGTGCCAGCAGCCCCTTTAGCGGTTCGGTGAACACTGAAGCTTTCTTT; CDR3aa: CASSPFSGSVNTEAFF
d_gene: -; v_gene: TRBV7-9; j_gene: TRBJ1-1; abundance: once; CDR3nt: TGTGCCAGCAGCAACGAGGTGGGGGCAGCTTTGGCTCAAGCTTTCTTT; CDR3aa: CASSNEVGAALAQAFF
d_gene: -; v_gene: TRBV6-1; j_gene: TRBJ1-5; abundance: -; CDR3nt: TGTGCCAGTGGGGAGGGCGTGGGGCCCCAGCATTTT; CDR3aa: CASGEGVGPQHF
d_gene: -; v_gene: TRBV27; j_gene: TRBJ2-7; abundance: -; CDR3nt: TGTGCCAGCAGTCCCGGTCGCCTTAGTTCCTACGAGCAGTACTTC; CDR3aa: CASSPGRLSSYEQYF
d_gene: TRBD1; v_gene: TRBV28; j_gene: TRBJ1-1; abundance: few; CDR3nt: TGTGCCAGCAGTGCCAGGGGGCCGGGGTACACTGAAGCTTTCTTT; CDR3aa: CASSARGPGYTEAFF
d_gene: -; v_gene: TRBV28; j_gene: TRBJ1-6; abundance: -; CDR3nt: TGTGCCAGCAGATTCGGCAGGGTGGGTTCACCCCTCCACTTT; CDR3aa: CASRFGRVGSPLHF
d_gene: -; v_gene: TRBV5-1; j_gene: TRBJ2-7; abundance: once; CDR3nt: TGCGCCAGCAGCTTGGAAGCATTCGAGCAGTACTTC; CDR3aa: CASSLEAFEQYF
d_gene: TRBD2; v_gene: TRBV27; j_gene: TRBJ2-7; abundance: -; CDR3nt: TGTGCCAGCAGCCTGGGGGGGTTCGCCTACGAGCAGTACTTC; CDR3aa: CASSLGGFAYEQYF
d_gene: TRBD1; v_gene: TRBV7-8; j_gene: TRBJ2-4; abundance: once; CDR3nt: TGTGCCAGCAGCCCCCTACAGGGGCTGGCAGCCAAAAACATTCAGTACTTC; CDR3aa: CASSPLQGLAAKNIQYF
d_gene: -; v_gene: TRBV9; j_gene: TRBJ2-5; abundance: -; CDR3nt: TGTGCCAGCAGCCGGGTCACCGGGGAGACCCAGTACTTC; CDR3aa: CASSRVTGETQYF
d_gene: TRBD1; v_gene: TRBV18; j_gene: TRBJ1-5; abundance: -; CDR3nt: TGTGCCAGCTCACCAAGGGGACAGGGCAATCAGCCCCAGCATTTT; CDR3aa: CASSPRGQGNQPQHF
d_gene: -; v_gene: TRBV28; j_gene: TRBJ2-3; abundance: -; CDR3nt: TGTGCCAGCAGTCTGCGGATTTTCACAGATACGCAGTATTTT; CDR3aa: CASSLRIFTDTQYF
d_gene: TRBD2; v_gene: TRBV7-8; j_gene: TRBJ2-1; abundance: -; CDR3nt: TGTGCCAGCAGCTTGCGGGGGGTCCCACCACCATACAATGAGCAGTTCTTC; CDR3aa: CASSLRGVPPPYNEQFF
d_gene: TRBD2; v_gene: TRBV18; j_gene: TRBJ2-1; abundance: -; CDR3nt: TGTGCCAGCTCACCACGTGAGCGGTCTACTAGCGGCCGATACAATGAGCAGTTCTTC; CDR3aa: CASSPRERSTSGRYNEQFF
d_gene: -; v_gene: TRBV19; j_gene: TRBJ2-2; abundance: few; CDR3nt: TGTGCCAGTAGTCTATCGAAGGGGGGGGCCGGGGAGCTGTTTTTT; CDR3aa: CASSLSKGGAGELFF
d_gene: TRBD1; v_gene: TRBV28; j_gene: TRBJ2-7; abundance: -; CDR3nt: TGTGCCAGCAGTTTTTCGGACAGGGGCTACGAGCAGTACTTC; CDR3aa: CASSFSDRGYEQYF
d_gene: TRBD2; v_gene: TRBV13; j_gene: TRBJ2-7; abundance: -; CDR3nt: TGTGCCAGCAGCTCGCAACTAGCGGGGCCTACCTACGAGCAGTACTTC; CDR3aa: CASSSQLAGPTYEQYF
d_gene: -; v_gene: TRBV5-1; j_gene: TRBJ2-3; abundance: -; CDR3nt: TGCGCCAGCAGTTCGGGGGTCCTCACAGATACGCAGTATTTT; CDR3aa: CASSSGVLTDTQYF
d_gene: -; v_gene: TRBV7-9; j_gene: TRBJ1-4; abundance: -; CDR3nt: TGTGCCAGCAGCTTCGGGGAGACTGCAACTAATGAAAAACTGTTTTTT; CDR3aa: CASSFGETATNEKLFF
d_gene: TRBD2; v_gene: TRBV4-3; j_gene: TRBJ2-1; abundance: -; CDR3nt: TGCGCCAGCAGCCACCTAAGGACTAGCGGGCTCAATGAGCAGTTCTTC; CDR3aa: CASSHLRTSGLNEQFF
d_gene: -; v_gene: TRBV9; j_gene: TRBJ2-7; abundance: -; CDR3nt: TGTGCCAGCAGCCCCAAAGGAAGGGGTTTCCCCTACGAGCAGTACTTC; CDR3aa: CASSPKGRGFPYEQYF
d_gene: TRBD2; v_gene: TRBV7-2; j_gene: TRBJ2-3; abundance: -; CDR3nt: TGTGCCAGCAGCTGGAGGCGGGGGGAAAGCACAGATACGCAGTATTTT; CDR3aa: CASSWRRGESTDTQYF
d_gene: TRBD1; v_gene: TRBV28; j_gene: TRBJ2-7; abundance: -; CDR3nt: TGTGCCAGCAGCACCCCGGGGACAGGGGTGTACGAGCAGTACTTC; CDR3aa: CASSTPGTGVYEQYF
d_gene: TRBD2; v_gene: TRBV7-9; j_gene: TRBJ2-1; abundance: -; CDR3nt: TGTGCCAGCAGCCTGACTAGCGGGGGGGCTAATGAGCAGTTCTTC; CDR3aa: CASSLTSGGANEQFF
d_gene: -; v_gene: TRBV2; j_gene: TRBJ1-4; abundance: -; CDR3nt: TGTGCCAGCAGTGAGGGGTTTTCGTTGGGGGCGGAAAATGAAAAACTGTTTTTT; CDR3aa: CASSEGFSLGAENEKLFF
d_gene: -; v_gene: TRBV28; j_gene: TRBJ2-7; abundance: -; CDR3nt: TGTGCCAGCAACCAGGGTAGGAGCTCCTACGAGCAGTACTTC; CDR3aa: CASNQGRSSYEQYF
d_gene: TRBD2; v_gene: TRBV19; j_gene: TRBJ2-1; abundance: -; CDR3nt: TGTGCCAGTAGTATAGGTAGCGGGGGGGCCAGGGAGCAGTTCTTC; CDR3aa: CASSIGSGGAREQFF